These 9 T cell receptor beta chains came from one sample sequenced in a study of T cells in Graves' hyperthyroidism and ophthalmopathy. There were TCR beta CDR3 regions amplified from RNA transcripts. HTBI primers were used for first-round RT-PCR of the TCR CDR3. Via MiXCR, TCRdb re-called the multiplex PCR reads, giving one row per CDR3 protein. Seen here are roughly 700,000 distinct CDR3 sequences, roughly a third observed once, and the top ten hold around 29%. Sequenced input: blood. The source of these receptors is a woman in her forties with Graves' hyperthyroidism.

V gene TRBV4-1 combines with J gene TRBJ2-5; the D gene is possibly TRBD2 (7 bases). CDR1 and CDR2 (germline): MGHRA, YSYEKL. Trimming removed 8 bases at V and 4 bases at J, with 14 bases between. The CDR3 extends over 13 amino acids. CDR3 residues: CASAKGGRETQYF. In nucleotides, the CDR3 is TGCGCCAGCGCTAAGGGGGGGCGAGAGACCCAGTACTTC.

Worth noting for this clonotype: This may be a read error, as it is one base from a much larger clone. In DNA, the CDR3 is TGTGCCAGCACCCCACGGGGAATGGGAAATGTGTTCCCCATATATTTT. It codes for CASTPRGMGNVFPIYF. The chain combines TRBV6-1 with TRBJ1-3, with D unresolved. The V end lost 7 bases, the J end lost 11 bases, and 27 bases lay between the germline ends. The CDR3 covers 16 residues. Germline lookup yields CDR1 MNHNS and CDR2 SASEGT.

This sequence joins TRBV3-1 and TRBJ1-2; TRBD1 might be the D (5 bases). V gave up 2 bases and J gave up 7 bases, with 14 bases separating them. CDR1 and CDR2 from the germline V gene are LGHDT and YNNKEL (reference sequence). The CDR3 is 14 residues long. The CDR3 reads CASSQRGAQGGYTF. CDR3 sequence (DNA): TGTGCCAGCAGCCAAAGGGGCGCTCAAGGTGGCTACACCTTC.

This clonotype was observed at least ten times. The chain recombines TRBV25-1 with TRBJ1-6; no reliable D call. CDR1 and CDR2 from the germline V gene are MGHDK and SYGVNS. The V end was cut by 5 bases, the J end by 7 bases, with 12 bases between. CDR3 size: 14 residues. In DNA, the CDR3 is TGTGCCAGCAGTTTACAGAGGAGGAATTCACCCCTCCACTTT. This gives the protein CASSLQRRNSPLHF. Filled out from reference TRBV25-1 and TRBJ1-6, the complete variable domain reads EADIYQTPRYLVIGTGKKITLECSQTMGHDKMYWYQQDPGMELHLIHYSYGVNSTEKGDLSSESTVSRIRTEHFPLTLESARPSHTSQYLCASSLQRRNSPLHFGNGTRLTVT.

The V and J genes are TRBV19 and TRBJ1-5; the D gene is possibly TRBD1 (5 bases). CDR3 length: 12 amino acids. Germline CDR1 and CDR2: LNHDA and SQIVND (reference sequence). Trimming stripped 1 base from V and 12 bases from J, with 10 bases between. The CDR3 nucleotides are TGTGCCAGTAGTATAGCCGGGACGAACCAGCATTTT. It yields the protein CASSIAGTNQHF.

J is TRBJ1-1 and V is TRBV7-9; D not resolved. The CDR3 length is 14 residues. Trimming took off 5 bases at V and 0 bases at J, with 10 bases between the two ends. In germline, CDR1 is SEHNR, CDR2 FQNEAQ (reference sequence). The CDR3 here is CASSAVALNTEAFF. CDR3 nucleotides: TGTGCCAGCAGCGCCGTAGCGCTGAACACTGAAGCTTTCTTT.

This clonotype was seen ten or more times. The genes are TRBV7-9 and TRBJ2-5; possible D gene TRBD1, 6 bases. The CDR3 spans 14 residues. The germline CDR1 and CDR2 sequences are SEHNR and FQNEAQ (reference sequence). Trimming pared 1 base from V and 3 bases from J, leaving 9 bases between. The CDR3 bases are TGTGCCAGCAGCTTAGAGGGGGTGAAAGAGACCCAGTACTTC. It yields the protein CASSLEGVKETQYF. Filled out from reference TRBV7-9 and TRBJ2-5, the complete variable domain reads DTGVSQNPRHKITKRGQNVTFRCDPISEHNRLYWYRQTLGQGPEFLTYFQNEAQLEKSRLLSDRFSAERPKGSFSTLEIQRTEQGDSAMYLCASSLEGVKETQYFGPGTRLLVL.

The chain carries TRBV6-1 and TRBJ1-4, with D possibly being TRBD1 (5 bases). The CDR3 has 15 amino acids. Trimming took 8 bases from V and 4 from J, leaving 17 bases between them. Germline CDR1 reads MNHNS; CDR2 reads SASEGT. CDR3 residues: CASGAPGRRNEKLFF. CDR3 sequence (DNA): TGTGCCAGCGGTGCCCCGGGACGGCGTAATGAAAAACTGTTTTTT.

This clonotype was picked up many times. The chain has TRBV6-2 or TRBV6-3 and TRBJ2-5; D unresolved. The CDR3 runs 11 residues. The germline V and J ends were trimmed by 8 bases and 4 bases, with 8 bases remaining between them. Germline-derived CDR1 and CDR2 are MNHEY and SVGEGT. CDR3 loop: CASRYGETQYF. The CDR3 DNA follows: TGTGCCAGCCGGTATGGAGAGACCCAGTACTTC.